This T cell receptor beta chain was obtained from a study of cytomegalovirus exposure and HLA in healthy donors. As for the study in general: In an earlier analysis, 95 million to 140 million unique TCR beta sequences were found from about 179 million T cells. Study results and limitations: A few chains linked to CMV were shown in vitro to be specific for CMV antigens.

CDR1 MNHEY and CDR2 SMNVEV come from the germline V gene (reference sequence). This CDR3 has 15 residues. V lost 3 bases, J lost 2 bases, and 13 bases lay in between. With 60 Vbeta and 13 Jbeta primers, the PCR was carried out. Method: immunoSEQ multiplex PCR; TCRdb's copy keeps in-frame clones and lacks some. The table records about 140,000 clones, over 70% of them present only once. As to this clone: The antigen remains unidentified.

Healthy bone marrow donors made up the donors. The chain is built from TRBV27 and TRBJ1-2; no clear D gene. The material sequenced was PBMCs. This TCR came from a man younger than 40 in good health and CMV-seronegative. For the CDR3, the DNA is TGTGCCAGCAGTTTTCTCCCAGGCCAGAACTATGGCTACACCTTC. Translating it yields CASSFLPGQNYGYTF.